This record covers a single T cell receptor beta chain. The antigen is undetermined. This sample stems from a study of cytomegalovirus exposure and HLA in healthy donors. Study-level findings and limits: A later analysis showed that HLA-associated TCR beta chains had undergone more clonal expansion than equally common others.

The germline V gene has CDR1 LNHNV and CDR2 YYDKDF (reference sequence). The CDR3 has 16 residues. Trimming shortened V by 0 bases and J by 0 bases, and 11 bases separated the two germline ends. The PCR employed 60 Vbeta primers together with 13 Jbeta primers. The assay was immunoSEQ multiplex PCR, and TCRdb's table has in-frame clones only and misses some. The sample yields approximately 100,000 clones, approximately 80% seen once. Sequenced sample: PBMCs. This chain uses TRBV15 with TRBJ1-2; D might be TRBD1 (6 bases). The receptor was isolated from a woman in her thirties or forties in good health and CMV-seronegative. The CDR3 spells CATSRDLQGTNYGYTF. CDR3 DNA: TGTGCCACCAGCAGAGATTTACAGGGAACTAACTATGGCTACACCTTC.